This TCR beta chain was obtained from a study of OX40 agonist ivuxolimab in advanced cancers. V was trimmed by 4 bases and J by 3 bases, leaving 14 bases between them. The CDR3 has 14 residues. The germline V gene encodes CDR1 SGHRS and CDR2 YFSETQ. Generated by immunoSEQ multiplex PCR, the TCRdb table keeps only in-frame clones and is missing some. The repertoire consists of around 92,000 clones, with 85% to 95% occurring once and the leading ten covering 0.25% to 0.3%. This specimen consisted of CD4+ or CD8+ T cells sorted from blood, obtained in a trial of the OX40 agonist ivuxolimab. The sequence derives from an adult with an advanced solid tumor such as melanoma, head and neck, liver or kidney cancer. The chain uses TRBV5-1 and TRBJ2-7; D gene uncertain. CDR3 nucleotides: TGCGCCAGCAGCACGCGTGAGGACGGCTACGAGCAGTACTTC. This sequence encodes CASSTREDGYEQYF. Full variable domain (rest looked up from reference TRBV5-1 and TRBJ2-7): KAGVTQTPRYLIKTRGQQVTLSCSPISGHRSVSWYQQTPGQGLQFLFEYFSETQRNKGNFPGRFSGRQFSNSRSEMNVSTLELGDSALYLCASSTREDGYEQYFGPGTRLTVT.